A single sample is the source of the 18 T cell receptor beta chains below, sequenced in a study of early T cells in non-severe SARS-CoV-2 infection. MiXCR, applied by TCRdb to the 5' RACE reads, yields one record per CDR3 protein. The data show roughly 25,000 distinct CDR3 sequences, roughly 4% seen once. Sequenced material: whole blood. Receptors originate from an adult who was a healthcare worker with PCR-confirmed SARS-CoV-2 infection or an uninfected control (not recorded which).

This clonotype has more than one count but fewer than ten. V is TRBV5-5 and J is TRBJ2-1; 7 nucleotides align to TRBD2. The CDR3 loop spans 15 amino acids. V gave up 2 bases and J gave up 3 bases; unmatched junction bases: 5. CDR1 SGHKS and CDR2 YYEKEE come from the germline V gene (reference sequence). In DNA, the CDR3 is TGTGCCAGCAGCTTCCTAGCGGATAGCTACAATGAGCAGTTCTTC. It specifies CASSFLADSYNEQFF. Variable domain in full (rest from reference TRBV5-5 and TRBJ2-1): DAGVTQSPTHLIKTRGQQVTLRCSPISGHKSVSWYQQVLGQGPQFIFQYYEKEERGRGNFPDRFSARQFPNYSSELNVNALLLGDSALYLCASSFLADSYNEQFFGPGTRLTVL.

This clonotype was detected ten times or more. V usage is TRBV20-1 and J usage is TRBJ2-1; 8 bases match TRBD2. CDR3 size: 14 residues. The germline CDR1 and CDR2 sequences are DFQATT and SNEGSKA (reference sequence). J gave up 3 bases and V 6 bases, and 7 bases lay outside the gene matches. The chain's CDR3 is CSAHSGGVYNEQFF. The CDR3 bases are TGCAGTGCCCACAGCGGGGGAGTCTACAATGAGCAGTTCTTC.

Ten or more counts support this clonotype. This chain joins TRBV5-4 and TRBJ2-7, with 9 bases lining up with TRBD2. The germline CDR1 and CDR2 sequences are SGHNT and YYREEE (reference sequence). The CDR3 has 13 amino acids. The V and J ends lost 4 bases and 6 bases, in that order; junction bases with no gene match: 5. The CDR3 DNA reads TGTGCCAGCAGCCTAGGACTAGCGTTCGAGCAGTACTTC. Its translation: CASSLGLAFEQYF. Full variable domain (remainder filled in from reference TRBV5-4 and TRBJ2-7): ETGVTQSPTHLIKTRGQQVTLRCSSQSGHNTVSWYQQALGQGPQFIFQYYREEENGRGNFPPRFSGLQFPNYSSELNVNALELDDSALYLCASSLGLAFEQYFGPGTRLTVT.

This clonotype was detected a few times. The chain recombines TRBV21-1 with TRBJ2-2; the listed D gene, TRBD1, was not tested against the DNA. TRBV21-1 is a recognized pseudogene. The CDR3 extends over 15 amino acids. The CDR3 DNA is TGTGCCAGCAGCAAAGCCTGGACCGGGTACGGGGAGCTGTTTTTT. Translating it yields CASSKAWTGYGELFF.

This clonotype was picked up a small number of times. This chain joins TRBV19 and TRBJ2-3; D not resolved. V lost 3 bases and J 0 bases, leaving 7 bases between the germline ends. CDR1 LNHDA and CDR2 SQIVND come from the germline V gene (reference sequence). The CDR3 runs 14 residues. The CDR3 here is CASSIRRSTDTQYF. The CDR3 region has the DNA TGTGCCAGTAGTATTAGGCGGAGCACAGATACGCAGTATTTT.

This clonotype was observed many times. CDR3 coding DNA: TGTGCCAGCAGTTCTCGGAGAGTACACTCTGGGGCCAACGTCCTGACTTTC. It translates to CASSSRRVHSGANVLTF. The chain couples TRBV12-3 or TRBV12-4 to TRBJ2-6; no clear D gene. The CDR3 spans 17 residues. Trimming took off 4 bases at V and 0 bases at J, with 13 bases between the two ends.

Many counts were recorded for this clonotype. The chain recombines TRBV3-1 with TRBJ2-1, with a tentative D call TRBD2 (5 bases). CDR1 LGHDT and CDR2 YNNKEL come from the germline V gene (reference sequence). The CDR3 is made up of 17 amino acids. V lost 4 bases, J lost 1 base, and 17 bases lay in between. For the CDR3, the DNA is TGTGCCAGCAGCCGACGAGTCGTCGGGGAATCCTACAATGAGCAGTTCTTC. Protein: CASSRRVVGESYNEQFF.

In this sample, this clonotype turned up many times. V gene TRBV11-2 combines with J gene TRBJ1-1; D gene ambiguous. Germline CDR1 and CDR2: SGHAT and FQNNGV. This CDR3 is built from 15 residues. V lost 5 bases, J lost 1 base, and 14 bases lay in between. This CDR3 is CASSPSLSSNTEAFF. CDR3 sequence (DNA): TGTGCCAGCAGCCCCTCGTTGAGCTCGAACACTGAAGCTTTCTTT.

This clonotype was recorded many times. V and J are TRBV7-8 and TRBJ1-2; a weak D match, TRBD1 (6 bases). The V gene's germline CDR1 is SGHVS and CDR2 FQNEAQ. The CDR3 contains 12 residues. V was cut by 1 base and J by 8 bases, with 8 bases left in between. The CDR3 DNA sequence: TGTGCCAGCAGCTTAGTCAGGGGAGGCTACACCTTC. It encodes CASSLVRGGYTF. The full variable domain, in which reference TRBV7-8 and TRBJ1-2 provide the parts outside the CDR3, is GAGVSQSPRYKVAKRGQDVALRCDPISGHVSLFWYQQALGQGPEFLTYFQNEAQLDKSGLPSDRFFAERPEGSVSTLKIQRTQQEDSAVYLCASSLVRGGYTFGSGTRLTVV.

This clonotype appeared many times. The gene calls are TRBV19 and TRBJ2-3, with D perhaps matching TRBD2 (6 bases). CDR1 and CDR2 from the germline V gene are LNHDA and SQIVND (reference sequence). This CDR3 region has 15 residues. V lost 3 bases to trimming and J lost 7 bases, with 17 bases between them. CDR3 in amino acids: CASSISAGLRNTQYF. The CDR3 DNA is TGTGCCAGTAGTATTTCCGCGGGGCTTCGGAATACGCAGTATTTT.

The V gene is TRBV5-5, the J gene TRBJ1-2; 9 bases agree with TRBD1. The CDR3 has 17 residues. Germline V gene data show CDR1 as SGHKS and CDR2 as YYEKEE (reference sequence). V dropped 2 bases and J dropped 3; count of bases not matched to a gene: 11. DNA for the CDR3: TGTGCCAGCAGCTTAACCGGGACAGGGTCCGGAGACTATGGCTACACCTTC. It specifies CASSLTGTGSGDYGYTF.

This clonotype has a handful of counts. The rearrangement joins TRBV7-9 to TRBJ2-2; unclear D gene. Germline V CDR1 and CDR2: SEHNR, FQNEAQ (reference sequence). The CDR3 is 13 amino acids. V lost 3 bases and J lost 8, with 10 bases in between. The CDR3: CASSLEEPGELFF. The DNA for the CDR3 is TGTGCCAGCAGCTTGGAAGAACCGGGGGAGCTGTTTTTT. The complete variable domain, with remaining parts taken from reference TRBV7-9 and TRBJ2-2, reads DTGVSQNPRHKITKRGQNVTFRCDPISEHNRLYWYRQTLGQGPEFLTYFQNEAQLEKSRLLSDRFSAERPKGSFSTLEIQRTEQGDSAMYLCASSLEEPGELFFGEGSRLTVL.

The rearrangement joins TRBV5-1 to TRBJ2-1; unclear D gene. The V end lost 0 bases, the J end lost 0 bases, and 10 bases lay between the germline ends. The CDR3 has 16 residues. The germline V gene encodes CDR1 SGHRS and CDR2 YFSETQ. CDR3 DNA: TGCGCCAGCAGCTTGGCCGTAAGTAGCTCCTACAATGAGCAGTTCTTC. Translated, it gives CASSLAVSSSYNEQFF.

As for this clonotype: This may be a read error, as it is one base from a much larger clone. The V call is TRBV12-3 or TRBV12-4, the J call TRBJ2-1; D is possibly TRBD2 (6 bases). Trimming cost V 7 bases and J 6 bases, with 16 bases left between them. There are 14 residues in the CDR3. CDR3 nucleotide sequence: TGTGCCAGCAAGAGGAGGGAGCTGGTCAATGAGCAGTTCTTC. This codes for CASKRRELVNEQFF.

This clonotype was counted at least ten times. The rearrangement links TRBV20-1 to TRBJ2-4; 10 bases fit TRBD2. J lost 8 bases, V lost 4 bases, and 5 bases had no gene match. Germline loops: CDR1 DFQATT, CDR2 SNEGSKA (reference sequence). The length of the CDR3 is 13 residues. The CDR3 region has the DNA TGCAGTGCTACTGCCGGGACTAGCGACATTCAGTACTTC. Translating gives CSATAGTSDIQYF.

This clonotype has at least ten counts. V is TRBV28 and J is TRBJ2-1, with 10 bases fitting TRBD1. CDR3 length equals 15 residues. Trimming cost V 6 bases and J 4 bases; bases outside gene matches: 6. The germline V gene has CDR1 MDHEN and CDR2 SYDVKM. CDR3 in DNA: TGTGCCAGCAGCATTCCGGGACAGGGGTACAATGAGCAGTTCTTC. Its translation is CASSIPGQGYNEQFF.

The sample holds a few counts of this clonotype. The genes are TRBV1 and TRBJ1-5; the D call of TRBD1 is as the table states it, not checked on the DNA. TRBV1 has pseudogene status. The CDR3 spans 17 residues. The CDR3 DNA reads as TGCACCAGCAGCTCTCCGGGACACCTTGATAGCAATCAGCCCCAGCATTTT. Protein: CTSSSPGHLDSNQPQHF.

This clonotype was counted between two and nine times. The rearrangement joins TRBV20-1 to TRBJ2-7; 9 bases align to TRBD1. With V trimmed by 6 bases and J by 3 bases, 6 bases remained unmatched. CDR1 and CDR2 (germline): DFQATT, SNEGSKA (reference sequence). The CDR3 spans 13 residues. DNA of the CDR3: TGCAGTGCCCAACAGGGGGCTTACTACGAGCAGTACTTC. This encodes CSAQQGAYYEQYF.